This TCR beta chain stems from a study of identical twins. Study conclusions and caveats: Where beta out-of-frame sequences were concerned, excess twin sharing was weaker. Diverse VJ usage suggested most zero-insertion clonotypes were not invariant T cells.

With 8 bases removed from V and 4 bases from J, the gap between germline ends came to 17 bases. Germline V gives CDR1 SQVTM, CDR2 ANQGSEA. This CDR3 spans 13 amino acids. After template switching added a universal primer site, the resulting cDNA carried unique molecular identifiers. One entry per CDR3 protein, called by TCRdb with MiXCR from the 5' RACE reads. In the table there are 280,000 or so distinct CDR3 sequences, under 9.5% of which are singletons. This clonotype has more than one count but fewer than ten. The antigen is undetermined. It is likely a read error, because the conserved phenylalanine at the end of the CDR3 is missing. These same records also appear under a second study, on yellow fever vaccine responses in identical twins.

This TCR was sampled from a woman between 18 and 29 years old in good health. The sequencing input was memory (CD45RO+) T cells sorted from blood. The gene calls are TRBV29-1 and TRBJ2-5; the D call may be TRBD1 or TRBD2 (5 bases each). The CDR3 region is CSSNYGDVETQYV. The CDR3 DNA reads TGCAGCTCCAATTACGGGGACGTAGAGACCCAGTACGTC.